The present TCR beta chain was sequenced within a study of blood T cell repertoires in COVID-19. On the study more broadly: Acute-phase and convalescent COVID-19 samples originated in the United States, Italy and Spain. Sample material is recorded as cDNA or gDNA derived from T cells, B-cell-depleted T cells, or PBMCs.

Under the authors' procedure: By means of reference gene primer amplification, nucleated cell counts were estimated. Profiled with immunoSEQ multiplex PCR; TCRdb holds only in-frame clones, not every one. The V and J calls and clone size are taken from that table; D and trimming were inferred from the DNA. Of some 120,000 clones listed, about 88% are singletons. The clonotype originates from an elderly woman with acute or convalescent COVID-19. The sequenced sample consisted of peripheral blood.

This chain's CDR3 is CASSPTGSSNIQYF. The CDR3 DNA sequence: TGTGCCAGCAGCCCCACAGGGTCGTCAAACATTCAGTACTTC. The chain carries TRBV5-6 and TRBJ2-4; possibly TRBD1 for D (6 bases). V gave up 4 bases and J gave up 6 bases, with 14 bases separating them. The CDR3 length is 14 residues. Germline V gene lookup returns CDR1 SGHDT and CDR2 YYEEEE.